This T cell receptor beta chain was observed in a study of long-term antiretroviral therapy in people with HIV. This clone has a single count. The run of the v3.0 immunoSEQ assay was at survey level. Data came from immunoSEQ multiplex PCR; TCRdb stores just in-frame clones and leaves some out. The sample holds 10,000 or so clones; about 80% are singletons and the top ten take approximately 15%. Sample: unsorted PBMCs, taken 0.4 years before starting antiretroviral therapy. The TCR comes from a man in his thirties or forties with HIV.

CDR3 sequence: CASGRYVGQSNTEAFF. The CDR3 DNA reads as TGTGCCAGCGGTCGGTATGTTGGGCAATCGAACACTGAAGCTTTCTTT. This sequence joins TRBV27 and TRBJ1-1; D gene unclear. Trimming left V 8 bases short and J 1 base short, with 20 bases between. Germline lookup yields CDR1 MNHEY and CDR2 SMNVEV (reference sequence). The CDR3 runs 16 residues.